This T cell receptor (beta chain) came from a study of T cell repertoires in cytomegalovirus infection. Overall study context: Public TCR beta signatures indicated both CMV infection and matching HLA type. Findings and caveats of the study: HLA-C-restricted CMV clonotypes gave the most frequent clonotype in two of eight donors.

This clonotype has more than one count but fewer than ten. Its antigen is currently unknown. Each CDR3 protein gets one entry after TCRdb re-called the reads with MiXCR. The sample carries over 100,000 distinct CDR3 sequences, about 15% recorded once. V was pared by 2 bases and J by 7 bases, with 11 bases between. This CDR3 is built from 13 residues. CDR1 is SQVTM, CDR2 ANQGSEA, per germline. The sequence was obtained from a human donor in good health (CMV status not recorded). Some clones in this sample may be carry-over from other donors' samples. Material for sequencing was PBMCs. The chain employs TRBV29-1 and TRBJ1-4, with a tentative D call TRBD1 (6 bases). The CDR3 nucleotides are TGCAGCGTTGAAAGCAGGGGCGGTGAAAAACTGTTTTTT. Amino acid sequence: CSVESRGGEKLFF.